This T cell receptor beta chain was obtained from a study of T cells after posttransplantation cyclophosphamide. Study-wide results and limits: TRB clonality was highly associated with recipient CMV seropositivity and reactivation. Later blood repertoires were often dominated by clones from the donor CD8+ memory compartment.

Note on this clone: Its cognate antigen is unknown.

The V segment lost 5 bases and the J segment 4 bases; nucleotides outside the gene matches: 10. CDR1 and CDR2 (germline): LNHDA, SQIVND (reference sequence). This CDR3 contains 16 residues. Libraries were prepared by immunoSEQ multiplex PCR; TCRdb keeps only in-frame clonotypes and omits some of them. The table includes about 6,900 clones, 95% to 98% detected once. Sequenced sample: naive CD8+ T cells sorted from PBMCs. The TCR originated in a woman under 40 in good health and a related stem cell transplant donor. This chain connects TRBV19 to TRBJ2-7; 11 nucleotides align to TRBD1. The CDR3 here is CASSRTMDRGRYEQYF. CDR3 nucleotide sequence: TGTGCCAGTAGTCGGACGATGGACAGGGGGCGATACGAGCAGTACTTC.